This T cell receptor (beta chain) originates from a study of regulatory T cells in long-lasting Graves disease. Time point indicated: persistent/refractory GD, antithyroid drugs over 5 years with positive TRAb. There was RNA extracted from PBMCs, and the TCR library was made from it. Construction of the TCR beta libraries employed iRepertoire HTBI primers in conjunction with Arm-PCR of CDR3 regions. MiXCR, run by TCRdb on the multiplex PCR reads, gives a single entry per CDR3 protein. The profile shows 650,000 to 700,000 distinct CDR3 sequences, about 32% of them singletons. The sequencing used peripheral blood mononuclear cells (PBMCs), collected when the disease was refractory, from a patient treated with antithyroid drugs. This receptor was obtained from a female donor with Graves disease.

The CDR3 bases are TGTGCTAGTGGTTTCCCCCGACAGTTGAACACTGAAGCTTTCTTT. Residues: CASGFPRQLNTEAFF. This chain links TRBV12-5 with TRBJ1-1; D might be TRBD1 (5 bases). Germline lookup yields CDR1 LGHNT and CDR2 FRNRAP. The CDR3 totals 15 residues. The V gene lost 3 bases and the J gene lost 0 bases, with 11 bases spanning the gap.